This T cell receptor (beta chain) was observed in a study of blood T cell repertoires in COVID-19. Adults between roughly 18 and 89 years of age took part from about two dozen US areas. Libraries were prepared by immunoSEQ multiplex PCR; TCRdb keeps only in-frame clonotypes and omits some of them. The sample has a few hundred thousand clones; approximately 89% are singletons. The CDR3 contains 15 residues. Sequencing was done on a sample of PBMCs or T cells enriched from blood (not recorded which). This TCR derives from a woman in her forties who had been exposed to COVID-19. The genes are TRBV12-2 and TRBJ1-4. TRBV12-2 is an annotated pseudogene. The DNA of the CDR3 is TGTGCAAGTCGCTCCCGTGGTGAGGGCGGTGAAAAACTGTTTTTT. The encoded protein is CASRSRGEGGEKLFF.